Listed here are 13 T cell receptor beta chains from one sample, sequenced in a study of blood T cell repertoires in COVID-19 (dated by TCRdb to the early 2020s). The receptor library was made with the immunoSEQ multiplex PCR assay. TCRdb's version of the immuneACCESS table is confined to in-frame rearrangements and falls short of the full clone set. An unresolved V gene accounts for under half of the shortfall where checked; the remainder is of unknown origin. This sample has approximately 260,000 clones in its table, and about four fifths of those were observed once. The top ten clones comprise roughly 3.1% of the sample. Material: PBMCs or T cells enriched from blood (not recorded which). These receptors came from a man aged 50 or older who had recovered from COVID-19.

The gene calls are TRBV18 and TRBJ1-1; TRBD1 matches at 11 bases. Germline V gene lookup returns CDR1 KGHSH and CDR2 LQKENI. This CDR3 is 13 amino acids long. The junction had 1 base not matched to a gene; V was cut back by 3 bases and J by 7 bases. The DNA for the CDR3 is TGTGCCAGCTCACCGGGACAGGGGGATGAAGCTTTCTTT. It translates to CASSPGQGDEAFF.

The chain recombines TRBV15 with TRBJ2-3, with D unclear. The CDR3 runs to 14 residues. The V gene lost 0 bases and the J gene lost 4 bases, with 8 bases spanning the gap. Germline CDR1 and CDR2: LNHNV and YYDKDF (reference sequence). CDR3 nucleotide sequence: TGTGCCACCAGCAGAGACCGACTCCCAGATACGCAGTATTTT. Amino acid sequence: CATSRDRLPDTQYF.

The V gene is TRBV19, the J gene TRBJ1-5; D possibly corresponds to TRBD1 (5 bases). The length of the CDR3 is 16 residues. The V gene's germline CDR1 is LNHDA and CDR2 SQIVND (reference sequence). V gave up 0 bases and J gave up 1 base, with 10 bases separating them. The CDR3 is CASSIEGGRSNQPQHF. CDR3 bases: TGTGCCAGTAGTATAGAGGGGGGACGGAGCAATCAGCCCCAGCATTTT.

The chain has TRBV28 and TRBJ1-2, with D hard to call. V lost 5 bases, J lost 8 bases, and 15 bases lay in between. Germline lookup yields CDR1 MDHEN and CDR2 SYDVKM. There are 13 residues in the CDR3. The CDR3 nucleotides are TGTGCCAGCAGTGGGCCTCCCCTAATGGGCTACACCTTC. Encoded protein: CASSGPPLMGYTF.

The sample holds a few counts of this clone. This rearrangement joins TRBV2 to TRBJ1-2; 10 nucleotides agree with TRBD1. V was clipped by 6 bases and J by 7 bases; unmatched bases: 11. The CDR3 totals 15 residues. From germline, CDR1 is SNHLY and CDR2 FYNNEI. CDR3 coding DNA: TGTGCCAGCAGAAGAGGGACAGGGGATTCGGGTGGCTACACCTTC. Protein sequence: CASRRGTGDSGGYTF.

This clone turned up a few times. This chain joins TRBV10-3 and TRBJ2-7, with D unresolved. Germline CDR1 ENHRY, CDR2 SYGVKD. Deletions cut 7 bases from V and 0 bases from J, with 13 bases between. The CDR3 has 14 residues. The CDR3 reads CAIKIDTLSYEQYF. In DNA form, the CDR3 reads TGTGCCATCAAGATCGACACTCTCTCCTACGAGCAGTACTTC.

The V gene is TRBV7-2, the J gene TRBJ2-1, with TRBD1 identical over 10 bases. This CDR3 region has 17 residues. The trim removed 6 bases at V and 0 bases at J, leaving 8 bases unmatched. Looked up from germline, CDR1 is SGHTA and CDR2 is FQGNSA. The CDR3 is CASRDRGSLSSYNEQFF. As DNA, the CDR3 is TGTGCCAGCAGGGACAGGGGGAGTCTGAGCTCCTACAATGAGCAGTTCTTC. The entire variable domain, with the rest obtained from reference TRBV7-2 and TRBJ2-1, is as follows: GAGVSQSPSNKVTEKGKDVELRCDPISGHTALYWYRQSLGQGLEFLIYFQGNSAPDKSGLPSDRFSAERTGGSVSTLTIQRTQQEDSAVYLCASRDRGSLSSYNEQFFGPGTRLTVL.

V usage is TRBV11-3 and J usage is TRBJ2-3, with D perhaps TRBD2 (7 bases). Germline loops: CDR1 SGHNT, CDR2 YENEEA. Between the trimmed V and J ends, which lost 6 bases and 4 bases, there was a span of 14 bases. The CDR3 sequence is 14 residues long. The CDR3 loop reads CASSARGGADTQYF. CDR3 nucleotides: TGTGCCAGCAGTGCAAGGGGGGGTGCAGATACGCAGTATTTT.

The rearrangement links TRBV11-3 to TRBJ1-3, with TRBD1 matching over 7 bases. The CDR3 runs 17 residues. After removal of 1 base from V and 0 bases from J, the junction contained 6 bases not matched to a gene. Germline CDR1 reads SGHNT; CDR2 reads YENEEA. The CDR3 is CASSLVTGVNSGNTIYF. The CDR3 nucleotides read TGTGCCAGCAGCTTAGTCACAGGGGTGAACTCTGGAAACACCATATATTTT.

The rearrangement uses TRBV7-9 and TRBJ1-3, with D uncertain. The germline V gene encodes CDR1 SEHNR and CDR2 FQNEAQ (reference sequence). The CDR3 spans 14 residues. The germline V and J ends were trimmed by 5 bases and 0 bases, with 8 bases remaining between them. CDR3 DNA: TGTGCCAGCAGCCGAGGGAACTCTGGAAACACCATATATTTT. Its protein is CASSRGNSGNTIYF.

The rearrangement uses TRBV19 and TRBJ1-1; TRBD1 might be the D (5 bases). CDR1 is LNHDA, CDR2 SQIVND, per germline (reference sequence). V lost 7 bases, J lost 2 bases, and 8 bases lay in between. This CDR3 comprises 12 residues. CDR3 residues: CASKGRNTEAFF. CDR3 DNA: TGTGCCAGTAAGGGGCGAAACACTGAAGCTTTCTTT. Complete variable domain (other parts from reference TRBV19 and TRBJ1-1): DGGITQSPKYLFRKEGQNVTLSCEQNLNHDAMYWYRQDPGQGLRLIYYSQIVNDFQKGDIAEGYSVSREKKESFPLTVTSAQKNPTAFYLCASKGRNTEAFFGQGTRLTVV.

The DNA for the CDR3 is TGTGCCAGCAGTCAGGGACAGGGAGTCCACGAGCAGTACTTC. Its protein product is CASSQGQGVHEQYF. The V and J genes are TRBV6-5 and TRBJ2-7; TRBD1 matches at 9 bases. The germline gives CDR1 MNHEY, CDR2 SVGAGI. CDR3 length: 14 amino acids. Trimming at V came to 5 bases and at J to 5 bases, leaving 7 bases not matched to a gene.

The chain has TRBV18 and TRBJ2-7; 7 bases are a match to TRBD1. The V gene end was trimmed by 3 bases and the J gene end by 3 bases; junction bases not matched to a gene: 23. This CDR3 contains 20 residues. CDR1 and CDR2 (germline): KGHSH, LQKENI. As DNA, the CDR3 is TGTGCCAGCTCACCCTGGGCTGGGGGACAGAAAAACCGGGACCACTACGAGCAGTACTTC. It yields the protein CASSPWAGGQKNRDHYEQYF.